The present TCR beta chain was sequenced within a study of control samples from healthy donors and cancer patients. Sequenced by immunoSEQ multiplex PCR; TCRdb stores in-frame clones only, minus some. Of fewer than 200,000 clones detected, 95% to 96% appear once; the ten largest clones hold approximately 1%. Trimming removed 4 bases from V and 3 bases from J; junction bases left unmatched: 9. The CDR3 covers 16 residues. Germline V gene data show CDR1 as MGHRA and CDR2 as YSYEKL. Sample: blood. This sequence was found in a woman in her twenties or thirties in good health. The gene calls are TRBV4-1 and TRBJ1-2; 9 bases are a match to TRBD1. The CDR3 sequence: CASSPEGQGFYYGYTF. The DNA for the CDR3 is TGCGCCAGCAGCCCAGAGGGACAGGGCTTCTACTATGGCTACACCTTC.